The T cell receptor beta chain under discussion was sequenced for a study of cytomegalovirus exposure and HLA in healthy donors. PCR amplification relied on 60 Vbeta primers (plus 13 Jbeta primers). Sequencing was performed with immunoSEQ multiplex PCR; in TCRdb, only in-frame clones are kept and a portion is missing. The table has roughly 130,000 clones, approximately 85% seen once. There were likely unrecorded immune exposures, though donors were nominally healthy when sampled. The CDR3 contains 13 residues. Germline values: CDR1 SQVTM, CDR2 ANQGSEA. Trimming pared 7 bases from V and 4 bases from J, leaving 16 bases between.

The chain uses TRBV29-1 and TRBJ1-1; D uncertain. Input material: PBMCs. The sequence was collected from a boy under 18 in good health and CMV-seronegative. This chain's CDR3 is CSAGVTGSTEAFF. The CDR3 region has the DNA TGCAGCGCCGGGGTGACGGGGAGCACTGAAGCTTTCTTT.